This T cell receptor beta chain was recorded in a study of T-cell memory formation after mild COVID-19. General study findings and limits: The main location of contracting CD4+ clones was CM and EM, and that of contracting CD8+ clones was EMRA.

This clonotype has just a few counts. Its matching antigen is unknown. The CDR3 is made up of 14 amino acids. V lost 5 bases, J lost 2 bases, and 5 bases stayed unmatched. Per germline, CDR1 DFQATT and CDR2 SNEGSKA (reference sequence). The TCR alpha and TCR beta cDNA libraries, bearing sample barcodes and UMIs, were generated by 5'RACE using constant-segment primers. Via MiXCR, TCRdb re-called the 5' RACE reads, giving one row per CDR3 protein. The sample records about 60,000 distinct CDR3 sequences, 12% being singletons. Sample: PBMCs or a T cell subset sorted from them (not recorded which). The receptor was derived from a man aged 18 to 30 who had mild COVID-19 (a few samples of this study predate the infection). Cell type and time point are not known. The chain has TRBV20-1 and TRBJ2-2, with TRBD2 matching over 7 bases. The CDR3 DNA is TGCAGTGCTCCATGGACTAGTAACACCGGGGAGCTGTTTTTT. This sequence encodes CSAPWTSNTGELFF.